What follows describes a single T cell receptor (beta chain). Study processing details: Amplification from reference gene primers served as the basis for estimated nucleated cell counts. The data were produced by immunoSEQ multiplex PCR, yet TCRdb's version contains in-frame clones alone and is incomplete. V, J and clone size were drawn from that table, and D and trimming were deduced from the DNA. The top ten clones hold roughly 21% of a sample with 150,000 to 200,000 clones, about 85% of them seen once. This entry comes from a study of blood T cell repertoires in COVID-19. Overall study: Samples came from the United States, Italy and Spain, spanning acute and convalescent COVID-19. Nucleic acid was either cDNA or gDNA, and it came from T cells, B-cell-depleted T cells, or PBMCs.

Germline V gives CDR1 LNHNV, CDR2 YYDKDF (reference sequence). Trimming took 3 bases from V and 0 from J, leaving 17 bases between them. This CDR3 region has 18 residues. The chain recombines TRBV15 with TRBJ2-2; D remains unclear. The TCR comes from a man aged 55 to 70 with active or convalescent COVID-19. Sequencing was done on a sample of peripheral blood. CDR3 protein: CATSSPEVRATNTGELFF. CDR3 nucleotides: TGTGCCACCAGCAGCCCAGAGGTCCGAGCCACGAACACCGGGGAGCTGTTTTTT.